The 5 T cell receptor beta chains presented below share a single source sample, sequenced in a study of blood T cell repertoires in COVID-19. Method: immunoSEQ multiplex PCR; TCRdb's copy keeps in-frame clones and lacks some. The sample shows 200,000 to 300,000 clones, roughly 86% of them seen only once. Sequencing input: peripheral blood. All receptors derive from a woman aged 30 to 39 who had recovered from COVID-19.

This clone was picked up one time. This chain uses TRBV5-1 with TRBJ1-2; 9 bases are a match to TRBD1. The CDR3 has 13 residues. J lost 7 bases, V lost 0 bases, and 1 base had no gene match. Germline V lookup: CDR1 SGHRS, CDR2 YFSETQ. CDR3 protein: CASSLEGQGGYTF. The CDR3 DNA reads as TGCGCCAGCAGCTTGGAGGGACAGGGTGGCTACACCTTC.

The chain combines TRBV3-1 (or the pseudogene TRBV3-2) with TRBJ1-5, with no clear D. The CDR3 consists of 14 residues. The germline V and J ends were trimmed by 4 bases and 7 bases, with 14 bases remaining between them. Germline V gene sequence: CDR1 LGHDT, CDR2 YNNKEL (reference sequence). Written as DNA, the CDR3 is TGTGCCAGCAGCCCTCGAGGGTCGGGGCAGCCCCAGCATTTT. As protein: CASSPRGSGQPQHF.

CDR3 residues: CASSSGQYNYGYTF. The CDR3, as DNA: TGTGCCAGCAGCTCGGGACAGTATAACTATGGCTACACCTTC. V gene TRBV7-2 combines with J gene TRBJ1-2; the match to TRBD1 covers 7 bases. Germline V lookup: CDR1 SGHTA, CDR2 FQGNSA. CDR3 length equals 14 residues. Losses at the gene ends were 4 bases for V and 1 base for J; bases not matched to a gene: 3.

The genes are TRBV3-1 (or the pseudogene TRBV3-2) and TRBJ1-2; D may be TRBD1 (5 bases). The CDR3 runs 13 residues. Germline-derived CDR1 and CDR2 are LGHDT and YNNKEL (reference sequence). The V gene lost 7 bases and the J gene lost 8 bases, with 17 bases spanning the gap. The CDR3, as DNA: TGTGCCAGCACCCTCACCGGGACTCAGGGCTACACCTTC. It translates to CASTLTGTQGYTF.

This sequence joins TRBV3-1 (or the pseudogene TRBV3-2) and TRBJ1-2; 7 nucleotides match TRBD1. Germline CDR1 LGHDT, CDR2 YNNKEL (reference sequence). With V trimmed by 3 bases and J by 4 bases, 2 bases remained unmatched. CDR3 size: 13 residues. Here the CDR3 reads CASSQGQSYGYTF. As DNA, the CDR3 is TGTGCCAGCAGCCAGGGACAGTCCTATGGCTACACCTTC.